These 27 T cell receptor beta chains were sequenced from one sample in a study of CD8+ T cells in alopecia areata. In each case, RNA was isolated and then reverse transcribed into cDNA as the sequencing template. Here immunoSEQ multiplex PCR was the method, and the copy in TCRdb shows in-frame clones only, minus some. The sample carries around 120,000 clones, around two fifths recorded once. The specimen was CD4+ T cells sorted from blood. The source is a human donor with alopecia areata.

This clone was seen only a few times. J is TRBJ2-1 and V is TRBV7-8; D is ambiguous. Trimming pared 5 bases from V and 4 bases from J, leaving 9 bases between. CDR1 SGHVS and CDR2 FQNEAQ come from the germline V gene. The CDR3 is 13 residues long. The CDR3 sequence is CASSPGRYNEQFF. CDR3 nucleotides: TGTGCCAGCAGCCCAGGCAGGTACAATGAGCAGTTCTTC. Drawing the rest from reference TRBV7-8 and TRBJ2-1, the complete variable domain is GAGVSQSPRYKVAKRGQDVALRCDPISGHVSLFWYQQALGQGPEFLTYFQNEAQLDKSGLPSDRFFAERPEGSVSTLKIQRTQQEDSAVYLCASSPGRYNEQFFGPGTRLTVL.

The V and J genes are TRBV28 and TRBJ2-5, with a tentative D call TRBD2 (6 bases). This CDR3 is built from 13 residues. The germline CDR1 and CDR2 sequences are MDHEN and SYDVKM. Trimming left V 8 bases short and J 2 bases short, with 12 bases between. CDR3 protein: CASGVGTQETQYF. CDR3 nucleotide sequence: TGTGCCAGCGGCGTGGGGACTCAAGAGACCCAGTACTTC.

This clone was detected a few times. The chain couples TRBV2 to TRBJ1-2, with 7 bases identical to TRBD1. The CDR3 is 14 amino acids. Trimming removed 3 bases from V and 7 bases from J; junction bases left unmatched: 8. CDR1 is SNHLY and CDR2 is FYNNEI in the germline V gene. DNA of the CDR3: TGTGCCAGCAGTGAGGGACAGAACGTAGCTGGCTACACCTTC. Protein: CASSEGQNVAGYTF.

V and J are TRBV7-2 and TRBJ2-5; no clear D gene. V gave up 1 base and J gave up 7 bases, with 7 bases separating them. Per the germline V gene, CDR1 is SGHTA and CDR2 is FQGNSA. The CDR3 extends over 12 amino acids. CDR3 in amino acids: CASSLEVGTQYF. Here the CDR3 DNA reads TGTGCCAGCAGCTTAGAGGTTGGGACCCAGTACTTC. Together with reference TRBV7-2 and TRBJ2-5, the CDR3 gives the full variable domain: GAGVSQSPSNKVTEKGKDVELRCDPISGHTALYWYRQSLGQGLEFLIYFQGNSAPDKSGLPSDRFSAERTGGSVSTLTIQRTQQEDSAVYLCASSLEVGTQYFGPGTRLLVL.

This clone was seen a handful of times. The rearrangement links TRBV29-1 to TRBJ1-3, with D possibly TRBD1 on 6 matching bases. V was pared by 4 bases and J by 3 bases, with 10 bases between. The germline gives CDR1 SQVTM, CDR2 ANQGSEA. The CDR3 has 13 amino acids. CDR3 residues: CSVGRGNGNTIYF. CDR3 sequence (DNA): TGCAGCGTTGGCAGGGGTAATGGAAACACCATATATTTT. Full variable domain (remainder filled in from reference TRBV29-1 and TRBJ1-3): SAVISQKPSRDICQRGTSLTIQCQVDSQVTMMFWYRQQPGQSLTLIATANQGSEATYESGFVIDKFPISRPNLTFSTLTVSNMSPEDSSIYLCSVGRGNGNTIYFGEGSWLTVV.

The V and J genes are TRBV2 and TRBJ1-2, with D hard to call. CDR1 and CDR2 from the germline V gene are SNHLY and FYNNEI. The CDR3 runs 13 residues. The ends were cut back, 7 bases at V and 1 base at J, with 10 bases in the middle. CDR3 protein: CASNGLSNYGYTF. The CDR3 bases are TGTGCCAGCAACGGGTTGAGTAACTATGGCTACACCTTC.

The chain recombines TRBV4-3 with TRBJ1-2; 8 bases are shared with TRBD1. There are 15 residues in the CDR3. V dropped 3 bases and J dropped 0; count of bases not matched to a gene: 3. Germline CDR1 is LGHNA and CDR2 is YSLEER. The CDR3 loop reads CASSQLQGANYGYTF. DNA for the CDR3: TGCGCCAGCAGCCAGCTACAGGGGGCTAACTATGGCTACACCTTC.

The chain carries TRBV29-1 and TRBJ2-3; D is uncertain. Trimming removed 3 bases from V and 5 bases from J, with 15 bases in between. This CDR3 region has 14 residues. CDR1 is SQVTM, CDR2 ANQGSEA, per germline. CDR3 sequence: CSVDIGWGRDTQYF. The CDR3 coding sequence is TGCAGCGTTGACATAGGATGGGGTCGAGATACGCAGTATTTT.

This clone came up a few times. The chain recombines TRBV5-1 with TRBJ2-7; no clear D. V shed 2 bases and J shed 0 bases, with 0 bases lying between them. Germline CDR1 SGHRS, CDR2 YFSETQ. The CDR3 sequence is 11 residues long. CDR3 region: CASSFSYEQYF. The CDR3 DNA follows: TGCGCCAGCAGCTTCTCCTACGAGCAGTACTTC. Together with reference TRBV5-1 and TRBJ2-7, the CDR3 gives the full variable domain: KAGVTQTPRYLIKTRGQQVTLSCSPISGHRSVSWYQQTPGQGLQFLFEYFSETQRNKGNFPGRFSGRQFSNSRSEMNVSTLELGDSALYLCASSFSYEQYFGPGTRLTVT.

This rearrangement joins TRBV6-5 to TRBJ2-7; D uncertain. The CDR3 runs to 14 residues. Per the germline V gene, CDR1 is MNHEY and CDR2 is SVGAGI. V gave up 1 base and J gave up 7 bases, with 14 bases separating them. Here the CDR3 reads CASSYLGRMGEQYF. CDR3 nucleotide sequence: TGTGCCAGCAGTTACTTAGGGCGTATGGGGGAGCAGTACTTC.

The chain combines TRBV30 with TRBJ2-1, with 10 positions matching TRBD2. Germline CDR1 and CDR2: GTSNPN and SVGIG (reference sequence). Losses at the gene ends were 4 bases for V and 10 bases for J; bases not matched to a gene: 13. The CDR3 has 15 residues. The CDR3 region is CAWKVETSGSIEQFF. The CDR3, as DNA: TGTGCCTGGAAGGTCGAGACTAGCGGGTCTATCGAGCAGTTCTTC. Full variable domain (rest looked up from reference TRBV30 and TRBJ2-1): SQTIHQWPATLVQPVGSPLSLECTVEGTSNPNLYWYRQAAGRGLQLLFYSVGIGQISSEVPQNLSASRPQDRQFILSSKKLLLSDSGFYLCAWKVETSGSIEQFFGPGTRLTVL.

The rearrangement links TRBV6-5 to TRBJ2-7; D not resolved. Trimming stripped 7 bases from V and 5 bases from J, with 15 bases between. Looked up from germline, CDR1 is MNHEY and CDR2 is SVGAGI. The CDR3 length is 13 residues. The CDR3 is CASTDLVWDEQYF. In DNA form, the CDR3 reads TGTGCCAGCACCGACTTGGTTTGGGACGAGCAGTACTTC.

This clone has just a few counts. CDR3 residues: CASTPDRIYGYTF. The CDR3, as DNA: TGTGCCAGTACCCCGGACAGGATCTATGGCTACACCTTC. This rearrangement joins TRBV19 to TRBJ1-2; 7 bases align to TRBD1. The CDR3 contains 13 residues. The trim removed 7 bases at V and 4 bases at J, leaving 6 bases unmatched. In germline, CDR1 is LNHDA, CDR2 SQIVND (reference sequence).

V gene TRBV29-1 combines with J gene TRBJ2-3; TRBD2 matches at 8 bases. This CDR3 has 14 amino acids. After removal of 5 bases from V and 2 bases from J, the junction contained 6 bases not matched to a gene. CDR1 SQVTM and CDR2 ANQGSEA come from the germline V gene. The DNA for the CDR3 is TGCAGCGTTTTAGTGCGGGGGGTCACAGATACGCAGTATTTT. This encodes CSVLVRGVTDTQYF.

The CDR3 sequence: CASSPFVDGYTF. CDR3 nucleotide sequence: TGTGCCAGCAGCCCCTTTGTGGACGGCTACACCTTC. The chain carries TRBV28 and TRBJ1-2; no definite D call. V lost 6 bases, J lost 8 bases, and 13 bases lay in between. CDR1 MDHEN and CDR2 SYDVKM come from the germline V gene. The length of the CDR3 is 12 residues.

V is TRBV27 and J is TRBJ2-3, with 9 nucleotides matching TRBD1. With V trimmed by 4 bases and J by 4 bases, 3 bases remained unmatched. This CDR3 is built from 14 residues. Per germline, CDR1 MNHEY and CDR2 SMNVEV (reference sequence). The DNA of the CDR3 is TGTGCCAGCAGTTCGGGACAGGGCCCAGATACGCAGTATTTT. Translating gives CASSSGQGPDTQYF.

The rearrangement uses TRBV30 and TRBJ1-1, with a weak D call TRBD1 (6 bases). V gave up 4 bases and J gave up 11 bases, with 20 bases separating them. Germline assignment: CDR1 GTSNPN and CDR2 SVGIG (reference sequence). CDR3 length equals 13 residues. The CDR3 sequence is CAWTGGASDSAFF. The DNA of the CDR3 is TGTGCCTGGACGGGGGGGGCGAGCGATTCGGCTTTCTTT.

This clone was counted a few times. This rearrangement joins TRBV29-1 to TRBJ2-4; D not resolved. The CDR3 is 13 residues long. CDR1 and CDR2 (germline): SQVTM, ANQGSEA. Trimming removed 4 bases from V and 6 bases from J, with 13 bases in between. The CDR3 sequence: CSVAPQTANIQYF. The CDR3 DNA is TGCAGCGTTGCCCCTCAAACGGCAAACATTCAGTACTTC.

This chain joins TRBV5-4 and TRBJ2-1, with D hard to call. Trimming shortened V by 1 base and J by 6 bases, and 8 bases separated the two germline ends. This CDR3 contains 13 residues. CDR1 is SGHNT, CDR2 YYREEE, per germline (reference sequence). The CDR3 here is CASSLFSRNEQFF. The CDR3 coding sequence is TGTGCCAGCAGCTTGTTCTCACGCAATGAGCAGTTCTTC.

V and J are TRBV5-1 and TRBJ1-2; tentative D call: TRBD1 (5 bases). Trimming took 1 base from V and 5 from J, leaving 9 bases between them. Germline-derived CDR1 and CDR2 are SGHRS and YFSETQ. This CDR3 spans 13 amino acids. CDR3 loop: CASSLTGAYGYTF. CDR3 coding DNA: TGCGCCAGCAGCTTGACAGGAGCGTATGGCTACACCTTC.

Note on this clone: Relative to the germline gene, one junction end is altered; a read error may explain this. The chain uses TRBV7-3 and TRBJ2-4; TRBD2 is a possible D gene (6 bases). The CDR3 length is 15 residues. CDR1 is SGHTA, CDR2 FQGTGA, per germline. The CDR3 DNA sequence: TGCGCCAGCAGCCCGGAGGCGGACTATAGGAACATTCAGTACTTC. Amino acids: CASSPEADYRNIQYF.

This clone was observed a few times. The rearrangement joins TRBV29-1 to TRBJ2-3, with 8 bases matching TRBD2. From germline, CDR1 is SQVTM and CDR2 ANQGSEA. The CDR3 extends over 12 amino acids. V gave up 6 bases and J gave up 10 bases; unmatched junction bases: 9. CDR3 bases: TGCAGCGTCCCAACCTCTAGCGGGTCGCAGTATTTT. This codes for CSVPTSSGSQYF.

V is TRBV28 and J is TRBJ2-1; a possible D gene is TRBD2 (5 bases). The CDR3 is 13 amino acids. Germline V gives CDR1 MDHEN, CDR2 SYDVKM. The V gene lost 7 bases and the J gene lost 0 bases, with 7 bases spanning the gap. The CDR3 loop reads CASIGISYNEQFF. The CDR3 DNA reads as TGTGCCAGCATCGGGATCTCCTACAATGAGCAGTTCTTC.

In DNA form, the CDR3 reads TGTGCCAGTAACAGAGCGGGAGCAAATTCCTACGAGCAGTACTTC. This sequence encodes CASNRAGANSYEQYF. The rearrangement links TRBV27 to TRBJ2-7; 8 bases are shared with TRBD2. The CDR3 runs 15 residues. From germline, CDR1 is MNHEY and CDR2 SMNVEV (reference sequence). With 9 bases clipped from V and 1 base from J, the junction kept 11 bases outside the gene matches.

This clone was seen more than once but under ten times. The V call is TRBV7-2, the J call TRBJ2-2; 7 nucleotides match TRBD1. The V gene end was trimmed by 2 bases and the J gene end by 6 bases; junction bases not matched to a gene: 9. CDR3 length: 16 residues. Looked up from germline, CDR1 is SGHTA and CDR2 is FQGNSA. The CDR3 bases are TGTGCCAGCAGCTTAAATTTCATGGGGACAGCCGGGGAGCTGTTTTTT. Protein: CASSLNFMGTAGELFF.

The CDR3 nucleotides are TGTGCCAGCAGCGGACAGGGGGCGAATCAGCCCCAGCATTTT. It codes for CASSGQGANQPQHF. J is TRBJ1-5 and V is TRBV13; 11 positions match TRBD1. Trimming took 5 bases from V and 4 from J; bases not matched to a gene: 1. Germline assignment: CDR1 PRHDT and CDR2 FYEKMQ (reference sequence). The CDR3 extends over 14 amino acids.

J is TRBJ2-3 and V is TRBV2, with unresolved D. Germline V gene sequence: CDR1 SNHLY, CDR2 FYNNEI. Trimming took off 9 bases at V and 5 bases at J, with 15 bases between the two ends. The CDR3 consists of 13 residues. CDR3: CASIPGARDTQYF. The CDR3 DNA is TGTGCCAGTATTCCTGGTGCTCGAGATACGCAGTATTTT.